This T cell receptor beta chain is drawn from a study of tumor and adjacent non-tumor tissue in lung cancer. Whole-study findings and limits: In normal lung, the top 100 clones were significantly more dominant than in tumor.

A few counts support this clonotype. The antigen is not known. Germline V gene sequence: CDR1 SGHNT, CDR2 YYREEE (reference sequence). This CDR3 comprises 14 residues. V gave up 4 bases and J gave up 8 bases; unmatched junction bases: 10. A modified ARM-PCR protocol with three rounds of nested PCR amplified TCRbeta. TCRdb recomputed calls from the multiplex PCR reads with MiXCR, one row per CDR3 protein. Among about 93,000 distinct CDR3 sequences listed, roughly 62% were seen once. This sample's RNA came from whole unsorted tissue. This TCR came from a man in his sixties or seventies with non-small cell lung cancer. Sequencing was done on a sample of lung tumor tissue. The chain links TRBV5-4 to TRBJ2-7; 9 bases are a match to TRBD1. Here the CDR3 reads CASSGDRGRYKQYF. CDR3 DNA: TGTGCCAGCAGCGGCGACAGGGGGAGATACAAGCAGTACTTC.